This passage covers 10 T cell receptor beta chains from one sample sequenced in a study of blood T cell repertoires in COVID-19. The table came from immunoSEQ multiplex PCR; TCRdb's copy has only in-frame clones and leaves some out. The data hold roughly 40,000 clones, with approximately 90% observed a single time. The sequenced material came from peripheral blood. These receptor sequences come from a man aged 45 to 65 in a cohort sampled during active COVID-19.

The V and J genes are TRBV27 and TRBJ1-1; D gene ambiguous. With 2 bases removed from V and 2 bases from J, the gap between germline ends came to 9 bases. Germline loops: CDR1 MNHEY, CDR2 SMNVEV (reference sequence). This CDR3 spans 14 amino acids. The CDR3 is CASSLLRVNTEAFF. The CDR3 DNA reads as TGTGCCAGCAGTTTACTCCGGGTAAACACTGAAGCTTTCTTT.

The V call is TRBV10-1, the J call TRBJ2-5; maybe TRBD1 (6 bases). Trimming took off 10 bases at V and 5 bases at J, with 20 bases between the two ends. This CDR3 region has 14 residues. Germline V gene lookup returns CDR1 WNHNN and CDR2 SYGVQD (reference sequence). The CDR3 is CATAPTGNWETQYF. CDR3 coding DNA: TGCGCCACCGCACCTACAGGGAATTGGGAGACCCAGTACTTC.

The rearrangement links TRBV15 to TRBJ2-2; 13 bases map to TRBD2. Looked up from germline, CDR1 is LNHNV and CDR2 is YYDKDF (reference sequence). The CDR3 covers 19 residues. The V gene end was trimmed by 3 bases and the J gene end by 4 bases; junction bases not matched to a gene: 11. CDR3 bases: TGTGCCACCAGCAGTGATAGTGGGGGACTAGCGGGACTCACCGGGGAGCTGTTTTTT. Its translation is CATSSDSGGLAGLTGELFF. Based on the CDR3 plus reference TRBV15 and TRBJ2-2, the full variable domain is DAMVIQNPRYQVTQFGKPVTLSCSQTLNHNVMYWYQQKSSQAPKLLFHYYDKDFNNEADTPDNFQSRRPNTSFCFLDIRSPGLGDTAMYLCATSSDSGGLAGLTGELFFGEGSRLTVL.

The chain recombines TRBV9 with TRBJ2-1; possibly TRBD2 for D (5 bases). Per germline, CDR1 SGDLS and CDR2 YYNGEE. The CDR3 is 15 residues long. V shed 2 bases and J shed 2 bases, with 11 bases lying between them. CDR3 protein: CASSVTRQPYNEQFF. The CDR3 DNA follows: TGTGCCAGCAGCGTCACTAGGCAACCCTACAATGAGCAGTTCTTC.

The rearrangement joins TRBV5-1 to TRBJ1-4; perhaps TRBD1 as D (6 bases). CDR3 length: 16 residues. Trimming removed 0 bases from V and 4 bases from J, with 13 bases in between. CDR1 is SGHRS and CDR2 is YFSETQ in the germline V gene. The CDR3 loop reads CASSLALTGVNEKLFF. CDR3 DNA: TGCGCCAGCAGCTTGGCTCTGACAGGAGTTAATGAAAAACTGTTTTTT.

This clone has just a few counts. The identical CDR3 is also encoded by other nucleotide sequences in the sample. The rearrangement uses TRBV30 and TRBJ2-3, with 8 bases fitting TRBD1. CDR1 is GTSNPN and CDR2 is SVGIG in the germline V gene (reference sequence). The length of the CDR3 is 14 residues. V trimming: 4 bases; J trimming: 5 bases; junction bases outside the gene matches: 8. The CDR3 protein is CAWTGTGGGDTQYF. The CDR3 DNA reads as TGTGCCTGGACCGGGACAGGAGGAGGAGATACGCAGTATTTT.

This chain uses TRBV10-1 with TRBJ2-3, with 14 bases fitting TRBD2. Germline V CDR1 and CDR2: WNHNN, SYGVQD (reference sequence). J was trimmed by 6 bases and V by 2 bases; bases with no gene match: 10. CDR3 size: 18 residues. CDR3 amino acids: CASSENPGTSGGRDTQYF. In nucleotides, the CDR3 is TGCGCCAGCAGTGAGAACCCCGGGACTAGCGGGGGAAGGGATACGCAGTATTTT.

J is TRBJ2-7 and V is TRBV5-4; 9 bases line up with TRBD2. V was clipped by 2 bases and J by 4 bases; unmatched bases: 4. Germline V gives CDR1 SGHNT, CDR2 YYREEE (reference sequence). CDR3 size: 14 residues. The CDR3 coding sequence is TGTGCCAGCAGCTTTAGCGGGGGCTCGTACGAGCAGTACTTC. This translates into CASSFSGGSYEQYF.

The chain links TRBV21-1 to TRBJ2-5; TRBD1 is the table's D call, not checked against the DNA. TRBV21-1 represents a pseudogene. This CDR3 has 15 residues. CDR3 DNA: TGTGCCAGCAGCCAACGCCGGGACAGGCAAGAGACCCAGTACTTC. Translating gives CASSQRRDRQETQYF.

The chain links TRBV6-1 to TRBJ2-3, with 8 bases matching TRBD1. CDR1 and CDR2 (germline): MNHNS, SASEGT. Germline trimming cut 3 bases from V and 2 bases from J; bases unmatched to any gene: 4. The CDR3 is 15 amino acids. The DNA for the CDR3 is TGTGCCAGCAGTGAGGACAGGGAATACACAGATACGCAGTATTTT. Its translation is CASSEDREYTDTQYF.